These 13 T cell receptor beta chains were sequenced from one sample in a study of cytomegalovirus exposure and HLA in healthy donors. Sequencing was performed with immunoSEQ multiplex PCR; in TCRdb, only in-frame clones are kept and a portion is missing. The sample lists about 57,000 clones; roughly nine tenths were seen once. Sample: PBMCs. These receptors were collected from a woman aged 18-29 years in good health and CMV-seronegative.

This chain uses TRBV5-6 with TRBJ2-7; possible D gene TRBD2, 5 bases. The germline V and J ends were trimmed by 4 bases and 0 bases, with 5 bases remaining between them. There are 12 residues in the CDR3. Germline assignment: CDR1 SGHDT and CDR2 YYEEEE. CDR3 amino acids: CASSGSSYEQYF. The CDR3, as DNA: TGTGCCAGCAGCGGGAGCTCCTACGAGCAGTACTTC.

This sequence joins TRBV7-9 and TRBJ2-5; TRBD2 agrees at 8 bases. V dropped 8 bases and J dropped 5; count of bases not matched to a gene: 10. The CDR3 runs to 14 residues. CDR1 is SEHNR, CDR2 FQNEAQ, per germline (reference sequence). CDR3 bases: TGTGCCAGCGGATCAATCGGGGGGGCCGAGACCCAGTACTTC. Its translation is CASGSIGGAETQYF.

The V and J genes are TRBV5-1 and TRBJ2-6; D possibly corresponds to TRBD1 (5 bases). CDR1 SGHRS and CDR2 YFSETQ come from the germline V gene. Trimming removed 4 bases from V and 0 bases from J, with 23 bases in between. The CDR3 totals 20 residues. In DNA form, the CDR3 reads TGCGCCAGCAGCCGTACGACAGACGTAAGATTCCACTCTGGGGCCAACGTCCTGACTTTC. Its protein product is CASSRTTDVRFHSGANVLTF.

This rearrangement joins TRBV2 to TRBJ2-1; a possible D gene is TRBD2 (6 bases). With 6 bases removed from V and 9 bases from J, the gap between germline ends came to 18 bases. The CDR3 covers 14 residues. From germline, CDR1 is SNHLY and CDR2 FYNNEI. The CDR3: CASSDPGVVSEQFF. CDR3 DNA sequence: TGTGCCAGCAGCGACCCGGGGGTCGTGAGTGAGCAGTTCTTC.

The V call is TRBV27, the J call TRBJ2-1; TRBD2 matches at 7 bases. The CDR3 length is 15 residues. Trimming removed 2 bases from V and 1 base from J; junction bases left unmatched: 2. Germline values: CDR1 MNHEY, CDR2 SMNVEV (reference sequence). CDR3 DNA: TGTGCCAGCAGTTTACGCGGGGGTTCCTACAATGAGCAGTTCTTC. It yields the protein CASSLRGGSYNEQFF.

V and J are TRBV6-4 and TRBJ2-7, with D maybe TRBD2 (5 bases). The CDR3 totals 16 residues. V dropped 5 bases and J dropped 2 bases, with 19 bases sitting between them. From germline, CDR1 is MRHNA and CDR2 SNTAGT. CDR3 protein: CASSRGGGPRTYEQYF. The DNA of the CDR3 is TGTGCCAGCAGTCGAGGAGGTGGGCCCAGGACCTACGAGCAGTACTTC.

The rearrangement links TRBV9 to TRBJ1-1; D is possibly TRBD1 (6 bases). Between the trimmed V and J ends, which lost 4 bases and 2 bases, there was a span of 15 bases. There are 15 residues in the CDR3. CDR1 and CDR2 from the germline V gene are SGDLS and YYNGEE. Written as DNA, the CDR3 is TGTGCCAGCAGCCGGGGGGGGCAGGGCAACACTGAAGCTTTCTTT. It translates to CASSRGGQGNTEAFF.

The rearrangement links TRBV19 to TRBJ2-7; maybe TRBD1 (6 bases). Deletions cut 3 bases from V and 5 bases from J, with 14 bases between. The germline CDR1 and CDR2 sequences are LNHDA and SQIVND (reference sequence). CDR3 length equals 14 residues. The CDR3 spells CASSIGQGINEQYF. Written as DNA, the CDR3 is TGTGCCAGTAGTATTGGTCAGGGGATCAACGAGCAGTACTTC.

This chain connects TRBV7-2 to TRBJ1-1; 9 bases are shared with TRBD1. Trimming took 1 base from V and 10 from J; bases not matched to a gene: 4. This CDR3 has 13 residues. Germline values: CDR1 SGHTA, CDR2 FQGNSA. The CDR3 spells CASSLVPDRGAFF. CDR3 DNA sequence: TGTGCCAGCAGCTTAGTCCCGGACAGGGGAGCTTTCTTT.

The rearrangement links TRBV9 to TRBJ2-3, with TRBD1 as a possible D gene (6 bases). Germline CDR1 reads SGDLS; CDR2 reads YYNGEE. This CDR3 has 13 amino acids. Trimming removed 5 bases from V and 4 bases from J, with 11 bases in between. The CDR3 here is CASRVQGSDTQYF. DNA of the CDR3: TGTGCCAGCAGGGTACAGGGATCAGATACGCAGTATTTT.

V usage is TRBV18 and J usage is TRBJ2-2, with 13 positions matching TRBD2. V was clipped by 3 bases and J by 5 bases; unmatched bases: 6. CDR1 KGHSH and CDR2 LQKENI come from the germline V gene. This CDR3 comprises 17 residues. The CDR3 region is CASSPTGTSGTTGELFF. CDR3 nucleotides: TGTGCCAGCTCACCCACCGGGACTAGCGGGACAACCGGGGAGCTGTTTTTT.

In the case of this clone: Within the sample, other DNA sequences also encode this same CDR3. The CDR3 region is CASTWGGGNQPQHF. The CDR3 nucleotides are TGTGCCAGCACATGGGGGGGCGGCAATCAGCCCCAGCATTTT. V is TRBV7-9 and J is TRBJ1-5, with D perhaps TRBD1 (6 bases). Looked up from germline, CDR1 is SEHNR and CDR2 is FQNEAQ (reference sequence). V was shortened by 7 bases and J by 2 bases, with 12 bases between the two germline ends. The CDR3 extends over 14 amino acids.

This chain uses TRBV5-6 with TRBJ2-1; D gene uncertain. The CDR3 consists of 13 residues. Germline lookup yields CDR1 SGHDT and CDR2 YYEEEE. V gave up 0 bases and J gave up 8 bases, with 9 bases separating them. CDR3 sequence: CASSLDSGYEQFF. CDR3 in DNA: TGTGCCAGCAGCTTGGACAGTGGTTATGAGCAGTTCTTC. Filled out from reference TRBV5-6 and TRBJ2-1, the complete variable domain reads DAGVTQSPTHLIKTRGQQVTLRCSPKSGHDTVSWYQQALGQGPQFIFQYYEEEERQRGNFPDRFSGHQFPNYSSELNVNALLLGDSALYLCASSLDSGYEQFFGPGTRLTVL.